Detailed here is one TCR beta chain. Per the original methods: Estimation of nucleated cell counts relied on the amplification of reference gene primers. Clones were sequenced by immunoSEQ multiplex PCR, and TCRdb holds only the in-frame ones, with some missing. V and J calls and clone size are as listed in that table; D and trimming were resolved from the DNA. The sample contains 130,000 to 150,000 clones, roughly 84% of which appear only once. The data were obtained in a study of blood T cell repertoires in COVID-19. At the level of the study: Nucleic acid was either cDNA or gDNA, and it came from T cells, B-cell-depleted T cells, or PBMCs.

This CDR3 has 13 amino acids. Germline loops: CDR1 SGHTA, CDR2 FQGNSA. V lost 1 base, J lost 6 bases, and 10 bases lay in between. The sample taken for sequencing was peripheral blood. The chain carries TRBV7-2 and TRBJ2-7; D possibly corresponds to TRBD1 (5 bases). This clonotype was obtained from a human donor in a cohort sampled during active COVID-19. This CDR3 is CASSLGTIGEQYF. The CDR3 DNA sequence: TGTGCCAGCAGCTTAGGGACAATCGGCGAGCAGTACTTC. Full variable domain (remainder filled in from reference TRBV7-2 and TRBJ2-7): GAGVSQSPSNKVTEKGKDVELRCDPISGHTALYWYRQSLGQGLEFLIYFQGNSAPDKSGLPSDRFSAERTGGSVSTLTIQRTQQEDSAVYLCASSLGTIGEQYFGPGTRLTVT.